These 18 T cell receptor beta chains were sequenced from one sample in a study of cytomegalovirus exposure and HLA in healthy donors. Data came from immunoSEQ multiplex PCR; TCRdb stores just in-frame clones and leaves some out. The sample has approximately 210,000 clones, around 88% seen once. The specimen sequenced was PBMCs. The receptors come from a young woman in good health and CMV-seronegative.

This chain connects TRBV10-2 to TRBJ2-7; D is perhaps TRBD2 (6 bases). The ends were cut back, 4 bases at V and 7 bases at J, with 14 bases in the middle. The germline V gene has CDR1 WSHSY and CDR2 SAAADI. CDR3 length: 13 amino acids. In DNA, the CDR3 is TGCGCCAGCAGTGGTGCGGGGTCTTGGGAGCAGTACTTC. The encoded protein is CASSGAGSWEQYF.

This chain joins TRBV19 and TRBJ2-7, with no clear D. The germline CDR1 and CDR2 sequences are LNHDA and SQIVND (reference sequence). CDR3 length equals 15 residues. The ends were cut back, 0 bases at V and 2 bases at J, with 11 bases in the middle. Written as DNA, the CDR3 is TGTGCCAGTAGTATAGAGGCGGCGACGCCCTACGAGCAGTACTTC. Translating it yields CASSIEAATPYEQYF. The entire variable domain, with the rest obtained from reference TRBV19 and TRBJ2-7, is as follows: DGGITQSPKYLFRKEGQNVTLSCEQNLNHDAMYWYRQDPGQGLRLIYYSQIVNDFQKGDIAEGYSVSREKKESFPLTVTSAQKNPTAFYLCASSIEAATPYEQYFGPGTRLTVT.

This chain uses TRBV5-6 with TRBJ2-3, with 11 bases matching TRBD1. Germline-derived CDR1 and CDR2 are SGHDT and YYEEEE. This CDR3 has 14 residues. V dropped 5 bases and J dropped 7; count of bases not matched to a gene: 6. The CDR3 loop is CASRDRGLRYTQYF. The CDR3 region has the DNA TGTGCCAGCAGGGACAGGGGGCTGAGATATACGCAGTATTTT.

This chain uses TRBV14 with TRBJ2-2; possible D gene TRBD2, 5 bases. The CDR3 covers 15 residues. V lost 1 base to trimming and J lost 9 bases, with 15 bases between them. Germline assignment: CDR1 SGHDN and CDR2 FVKESK. The CDR3 sequence is CASSQGRVPWWELFF. The CDR3 coding sequence is TGTGCCAGCAGCCAAGGGCGGGTACCTTGGTGGGAGCTGTTTTTT.

This clone has a single count. The gene calls are TRBV28 and TRBJ2-7; 10 nucleotides align to TRBD2. The germline gives CDR1 MDHEN, CDR2 SYDVKM. V was pared by 3 bases and J by 3 bases, with 14 bases of the junction left unmatched. CDR3 length equals 18 residues. CDR3 in DNA: TGTGCCAGCAGTTTCCCCCGATTCATAGCGGGAGGAATCTACGAGCAGTACTTC. Amino acids: CASSFPRFIAGGIYEQYF.

The chain employs TRBV27 and TRBJ2-5, with 12 nucleotides matching TRBD2. The germline CDR1 and CDR2 sequences are MNHEY and SMNVEV (reference sequence). There are 16 residues in the CDR3. J was trimmed by 5 bases and V by 7 bases; bases with no gene match: 11. The CDR3 DNA is TGTGCCAGCACCAGTGGAGTGACTAGCGGGAGCGAGACCCAGTACTTC. Its protein is CASTSGVTSGSETQYF.

The chain uses TRBV19 and TRBJ2-1; D gene uncertain. CDR3 size: 11 residues. Germline CDR1 is LNHDA and CDR2 is SQIVND (reference sequence). Trimming removed 7 bases at V and 5 bases at J, with 6 bases between. This CDR3 is CASNEDNEQFF. In DNA form, the CDR3 reads TGTGCCAGTAATGAGGACAATGAGCAGTTCTTC.

This clone has just a few counts. This CDR3 is also generated by other DNA sequences in the sample. The chain uses TRBV27 and TRBJ1-1; D call uncertain. This CDR3 has 11 amino acids. CDR1 MNHEY and CDR2 SMNVEV come from the germline V gene (reference sequence). Trimming took 4 bases from V and 3 from J, leaving 3 bases between them. In DNA, the CDR3 is TGTGCCAGCAGTTCTTACACTGAAGCTTTCTTT. This translates into CASSSYTEAFF.

The V call is TRBV5-3, the J call TRBJ1-1, with D hard to call. TRBV5-3 is an ORF, with its function uncertain. V shed 8 bases and J shed 1 base, with 15 bases lying between them. The CDR3 is made up of 14 amino acids. The CDR3 nucleotides are TGTGCCAGTTATTACCCCCGGGGGAACACTGAAGCTTTCTTT. This codes for CASYYPRGNTEAFF.

The V and J genes are TRBV27 and TRBJ2-7; TRBD2 matches 8 bases. The J segment lost 2 bases and the V segment lost 4 bases, leaving 10 bases of the junction unmatched. Germline values: CDR1 MNHEY, CDR2 SMNVEV (reference sequence). This CDR3 has 16 amino acids. Written as DNA, the CDR3 is TGTGCCAGCAGTTCCCTGAGGGGGGGACTAGCCTACGAGCAGTACTTC. Translating gives CASSSLRGGLAYEQYF.

The chain links TRBV9 to TRBJ1-2, with a possible D match to TRBD1 (6 bases). The CDR3 runs 16 residues. The V end lost 0 bases, the J end lost 4 bases, and 16 bases lay between the germline ends. Germline V gene lookup returns CDR1 SGDLS and CDR2 YYNGEE. The CDR3, as DNA: TGTGCCAGCAGCGTAGGGTCTGAACAGGGTCGCTATGGCTACACCTTC. This codes for CASSVGSEQGRYGYTF.

This clone was seen at least ten times. V is TRBV15 and J is TRBJ1-4, with 7 bases identical to TRBD1. CDR3 length: 15 residues. J lost 7 bases, V lost 6 bases, and 11 bases had no gene match. The V gene's germline CDR1 is LNHNV and CDR2 YYDKDF (reference sequence). CDR3 sequence: CATSHRGDVGEKLFF. The CDR3 DNA follows: TGTGCCACCAGTCACAGGGGCGACGTCGGTGAAAAACTGTTTTTT.

The chain is built from TRBV19 and TRBJ1-4; 8 positions match TRBD1. The CDR3 has 12 residues. The J segment lost 11 bases and the V segment lost 10 bases, leaving 9 bases of the junction unmatched. Germline CDR1 LNHDA, CDR2 SQIVND (reference sequence). CDR3 DNA: TGTGCCACTTCAGGGGGCGCCGGTAAACTGTTTTTT. Protein product: CATSGGAGKLFF. Together with reference TRBV19 and TRBJ1-4, the CDR3 gives the full variable domain: DGGITQSPKYLFRKEGQNVTLSCEQNLNHDAMYWYRQDPGQGLRLIYYSQIVNDFQKGDIAEGYSVSREKKESFPLTVTSAQKNPTAFYLCATSGGAGKLFFGSGTQLSVL.

The rearrangement links TRBV2 to TRBJ1-2; D is possibly TRBD1 (6 bases). Germline V gives CDR1 SNHLY, CDR2 FYNNEI. There are 16 residues in the CDR3. V lost 5 bases and J 2 bases, leaving 18 bases between the germline ends. The CDR3, as DNA: TGTGCCAGCAGTCACCGAGGACAGACTCCCAACTATGGCTACACCTTC. Amino acids: CASSHRGQTPNYGYTF.

The rearrangement links TRBV6-1 to TRBJ2-3; D may be TRBD1 (5 bases). Trimming pared 1 base from V and 4 bases from J, leaving 15 bases between. The CDR3 contains 16 residues. Per germline, CDR1 MNHNS and CDR2 SASEGT. CDR3 residues: CASSEGKGVGPDTQYF. The CDR3 DNA follows: TGTGCCAGCAGTGAAGGTAAAGGGGTCGGTCCAGATACGCAGTATTTT.

The V call is TRBV11-2, the J call TRBJ2-5; D unclear. Trimming shortened V by 3 bases and J by 4 bases, and 6 bases separated the two germline ends. The CDR3 loop spans 12 amino acids. Germline-derived CDR1 and CDR2 are SGHAT and FQNNGV. The CDR3 coding sequence is TGTGCCAGCAGCTTTAGCCCAGAGACCCAGTACTTC. Protein: CASSFSPETQYF.

This rearrangement joins TRBV27 to TRBJ2-2; D is possibly TRBD2 (5 bases). The CDR3 has 16 residues. Germline V gives CDR1 MNHEY, CDR2 SMNVEV (reference sequence). Trimming removed 3 bases from V and 5 bases from J, with 16 bases in between. CDR3 residues: CASSFGGTPRTGELFF. The CDR3 bases are TGTGCCAGCAGTTTCGGAGGCACCCCGAGGACCGGGGAGCTGTTTTTT.

The rearrangement joins TRBV7-9 to TRBJ2-1; 7 nucleotides align to TRBD1. CDR3 length equals 17 residues. Germline loops: CDR1 SEHNR, CDR2 FQNEAQ (reference sequence). With V trimmed by 3 bases and J by 0 bases, 8 bases remained unmatched. The DNA for the CDR3 is TGTGCCAGCAGCTTCCGAGGGACAGCTTCCTCCTACAATGAGCAGTTCTTC. Protein: CASSFRGTASSYNEQFF.